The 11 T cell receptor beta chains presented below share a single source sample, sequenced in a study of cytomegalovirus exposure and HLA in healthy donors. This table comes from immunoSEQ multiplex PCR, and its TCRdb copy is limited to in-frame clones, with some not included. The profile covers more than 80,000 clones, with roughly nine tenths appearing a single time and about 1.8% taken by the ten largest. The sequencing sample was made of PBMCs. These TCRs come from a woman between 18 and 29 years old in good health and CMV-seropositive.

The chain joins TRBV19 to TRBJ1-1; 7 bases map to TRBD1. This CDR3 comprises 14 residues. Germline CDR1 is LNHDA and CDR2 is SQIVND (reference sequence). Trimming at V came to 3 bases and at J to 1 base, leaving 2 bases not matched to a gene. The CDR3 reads CASSISGGNTEAFF. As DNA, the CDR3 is TGTGCCAGTAGTATTTCAGGGGGGAACACTGAAGCTTTCTTT. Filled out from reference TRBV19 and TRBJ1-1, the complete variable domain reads DGGITQSPKYLFRKEGQNVTLSCEQNLNHDAMYWYRQDPGQGLRLIYYSQIVNDFQKGDIAEGYSVSREKKESFPLTVTSAQKNPTAFYLCASSISGGNTEAFFGQGTRLTVV.

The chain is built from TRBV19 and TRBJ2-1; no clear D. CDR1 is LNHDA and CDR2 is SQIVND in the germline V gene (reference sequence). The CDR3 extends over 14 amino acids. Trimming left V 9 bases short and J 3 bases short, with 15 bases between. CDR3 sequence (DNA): TGTGCCAGACCCTCACTAAACTTCTACAATGAGCAGTTCTTC. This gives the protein CARPSLNFYNEQFF.

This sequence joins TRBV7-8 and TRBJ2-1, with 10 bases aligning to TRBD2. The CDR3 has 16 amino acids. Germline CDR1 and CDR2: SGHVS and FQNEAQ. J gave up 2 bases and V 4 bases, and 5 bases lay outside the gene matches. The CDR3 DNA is TGTGCCAGCAGCTCTAGCGGGGGTAATACCTACAATGAGCAGTTCTTC. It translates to CASSSSGGNTYNEQFF. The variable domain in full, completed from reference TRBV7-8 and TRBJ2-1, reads GAGVSQSPRYKVAKRGQDVALRCDPISGHVSLFWYQQALGQGPEFLTYFQNEAQLDKSGLPSDRFFAERPEGSVSTLKIQRTQQEDSAVYLCASSSSGGNTYNEQFFGPGTRLTVL.

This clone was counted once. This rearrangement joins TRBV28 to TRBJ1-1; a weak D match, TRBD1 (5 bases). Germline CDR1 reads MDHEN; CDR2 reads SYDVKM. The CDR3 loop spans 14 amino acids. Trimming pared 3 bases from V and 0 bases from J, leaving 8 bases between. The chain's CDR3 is CASSLGGVNTEAFF. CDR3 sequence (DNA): TGTGCCAGCAGTTTGGGGGGGGTGAACACTGAAGCTTTCTTT. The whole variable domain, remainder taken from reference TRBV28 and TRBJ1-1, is DVKVTQSSRYLVKRTGEKVFLECVQDMDHENMFWYRQDPGLGLRLIYFSYDVKMKEKGDIPEGYSVSREKKERFSLILESASTNQTSMYLCASSLGGVNTEAFFGQGTRLTVV.

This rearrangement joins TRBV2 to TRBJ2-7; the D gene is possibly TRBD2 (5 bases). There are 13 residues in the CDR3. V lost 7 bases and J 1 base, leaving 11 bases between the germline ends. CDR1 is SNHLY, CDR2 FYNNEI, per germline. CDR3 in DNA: TGTGCCAGCAAACTCTCGGGGTCCTACGAGCAGTACTTC. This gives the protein CASKLSGSYEQYF.

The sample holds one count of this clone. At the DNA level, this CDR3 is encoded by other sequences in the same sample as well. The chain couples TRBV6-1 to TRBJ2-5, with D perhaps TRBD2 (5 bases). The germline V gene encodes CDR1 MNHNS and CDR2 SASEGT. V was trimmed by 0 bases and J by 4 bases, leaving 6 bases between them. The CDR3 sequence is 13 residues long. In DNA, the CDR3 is TGTGCCAGCAGTGAAGCGAGGGCAGAGACCCAGTACTTC. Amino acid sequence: CASSEARAETQYF.

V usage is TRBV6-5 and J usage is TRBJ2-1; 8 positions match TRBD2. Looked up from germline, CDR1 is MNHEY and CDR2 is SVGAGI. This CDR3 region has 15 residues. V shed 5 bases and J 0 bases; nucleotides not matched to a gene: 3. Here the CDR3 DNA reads TGTGCCAGCAGTCGTAGCGGGGCCTCCTACAATGAGCAGTTCTTC. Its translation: CASSRSGASYNEQFF.

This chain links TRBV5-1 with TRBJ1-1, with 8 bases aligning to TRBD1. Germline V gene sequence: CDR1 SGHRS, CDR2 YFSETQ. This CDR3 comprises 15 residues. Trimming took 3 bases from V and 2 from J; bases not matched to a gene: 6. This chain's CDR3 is CASSSGQGANTEAFF. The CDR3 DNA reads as TGCGCCAGCAGCTCAGGGCAGGGGGCCAACACTGAAGCTTTCTTT.

CDR3 sequence: CASSLSADRYGYGYTF. The CDR3 DNA is TGTGCCAGCAGTTTATCCGCGGACAGGTATGGCTATGGCTACACCTTC. The rearrangement uses TRBV27 and TRBJ1-2; TRBD1 matches 7 bases. Losses at the gene ends were 0 bases for V and 4 bases for J; bases not matched to a gene: 8. The CDR3 totals 16 residues. Germline lookup yields CDR1 MNHEY and CDR2 SMNVEV (reference sequence).

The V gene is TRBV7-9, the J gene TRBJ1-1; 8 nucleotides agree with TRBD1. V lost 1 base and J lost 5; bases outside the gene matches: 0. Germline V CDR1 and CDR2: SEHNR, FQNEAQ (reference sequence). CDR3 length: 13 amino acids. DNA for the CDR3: TGTGCCAGCAGCTTAGGGACAGGGACTGAAGCTTTCTTT. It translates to CASSLGTGTEAFF.

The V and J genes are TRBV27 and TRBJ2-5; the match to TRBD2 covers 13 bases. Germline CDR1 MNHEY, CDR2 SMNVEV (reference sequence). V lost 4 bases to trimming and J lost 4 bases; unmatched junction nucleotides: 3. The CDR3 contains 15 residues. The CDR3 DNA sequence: TGTGCCAGCAGTTCCGGGACTAGCGGGGTAGAGACCCAGTACTTC. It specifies CASSSGTSGVETQYF.